These 30 T cell receptor beta chains share one sample of origin, sequenced in a study of cytomegalovirus exposure and HLA in healthy donors. A multiplex PCR was run with 60 Vbeta primers and 13 Jbeta primers. Using immunoSEQ multiplex PCR, the repertoire was profiled, and TCRdb retains in-frame clones only, with some absent. Of 150,000 to 200,000 clones listed, around 77% are singletons. The specimen was PBMCs. Receptors were obtained from a woman aged 40 to 50 in good health and CMV-seronegative.

The J gene is TRBJ1-2, the V gene TRBV27; maybe TRBD1 (6 bases). The ends were cut back, 0 bases at V and 4 bases at J, with 12 bases in the middle. This CDR3 has 15 residues. Germline CDR1 and CDR2: MNHEY and SMNVEV (reference sequence). The CDR3 sequence is CASSLSPGAFYGYTF. The CDR3 DNA follows: TGTGCCAGCAGTTTATCGCCAGGGGCCTTCTATGGCTACACCTTC.

This rearrangement joins TRBV7-9 to TRBJ2-5; 7 nucleotides match TRBD1. The CDR3 has 15 amino acids. From germline, CDR1 is SEHNR and CDR2 FQNEAQ (reference sequence). J gave up 4 bases and V 5 bases, and 10 bases lay outside the gene matches. The CDR3 sequence is CASSERTGVRETQYF. The CDR3 DNA reads as TGTGCCAGCAGCGAAAGAACAGGGGTTCGAGAGACCCAGTACTTC. Variable domain in full (rest from reference TRBV7-9 and TRBJ2-5): DTGVSQNPRHKITKRGQNVTFRCDPISEHNRLYWYRQTLGQGPEFLTYFQNEAQLEKSRLLSDRFSAERPKGSFSTLEIQRTEQGDSAMYLCASSERTGVRETQYFGPGTRLLVL.

Of note for this clone: Compared with germline, one end of the junction differs, possibly owing to a read error. The chain couples TRBV7-2 to TRBJ2-7; D is possibly TRBD1 (5 bases). CDR1 is SGHTA, CDR2 FQGNSA, per germline. The CDR3 contains 14 residues. The CDR3 spells CASSLAGAARPTDF. CDR3 DNA sequence: TGTGCCAGCAGCTTAGCAGGGGCCGCACGACCCACGGACTTC.

The V gene is TRBV28, the J gene TRBJ1-2; D might be TRBD1 (6 bases). V shed 2 bases and J shed 2 bases, with 12 bases lying between them. Per germline, CDR1 MDHEN and CDR2 SYDVKM. This CDR3 is built from 15 residues. In DNA, the CDR3 is TGTGCCAGCAGTTTACCAGGGGTTTCGAACTATGGCTACACCTTC. Translating gives CASSLPGVSNYGYTF.

The DNA for the CDR3 is TGTGCCAGCAGCCTCGGGACAGGGGGCGCGACGCCCCAGCATTTT. This gives the protein CASSLGTGGATPQHF. The rearrangement joins TRBV6-5 to TRBJ1-5; 12 bases agree with TRBD1. The CDR3 covers 15 residues. Germline V gene lookup returns CDR1 MNHEY and CDR2 SVGAGI. The ends lost 6 bases at V and 9 bases at J; junction bases unmatched: 9.

This clone has a single count. This chain links TRBV2 with TRBJ1-2; 8 positions match TRBD1. Germline V lookup: CDR1 SNHLY, CDR2 FYNNEI. The CDR3 totals 17 residues. The J segment lost 7 bases and the V segment lost 3 bases, leaving 16 bases of the junction unmatched. CDR3: CASSEVTGGPALAGYTF. In DNA form, the CDR3 reads TGTGCCAGCAGTGAGGTAACAGGGGGTCCGGCTCTGGCTGGCTACACCTTC. The full variable domain, in which reference TRBV2 and TRBJ1-2 provide the parts outside the CDR3, is EPEVTQTPSHQVTQMGQEVILRCVPISNHLYFYWYRQILGQKVEFLVSFYNNEISEKSEIFDDQFSVERPDGSNFTLKIRSTKLEDSAMYFCASSEVTGGPALAGYTFGSGTRLTVV.

The chain couples TRBV19 to TRBJ2-1, with 8 bases fitting TRBD1. There are 20 residues in the CDR3. The V gene end was trimmed by 5 bases and the J gene end by 6 bases; junction bases not matched to a gene: 24. Germline CDR1 reads LNHDA; CDR2 reads SQIVND (reference sequence). DNA for the CDR3: TGTGCCAGTAGTGGGATAGGGACAGGAGGACCCTTCGTCGTGCGCAATGAGCAGTTCTTC. This sequence encodes CASSGIGTGGPFVVRNEQFF.

The genes are TRBV6-1 and TRBJ1-3; D is perhaps TRBD1 (5 bases). The CDR3 runs 14 residues. CDR1 is MNHNS, CDR2 SASEGT, per germline. V gave up 4 bases and J gave up 9 bases, with 16 bases separating them. In DNA, the CDR3 is TGTGCCAGCAGTGGGGGCAGGGCGGTTCGCACCATATATTTT. This gives the protein CASSGGRAVRTIYF.

This rearrangement joins TRBV19 to TRBJ1-4; unclear D gene. Germline V gives CDR1 LNHDA, CDR2 SQIVND (reference sequence). The CDR3 loop spans 17 amino acids. With 0 bases removed from V and 0 bases from J, the gap between germline ends came to 11 bases. CDR3 in DNA: TGTGCCAGTAGTATAGAGGGCAGTTTCGCAACTAATGAAAAACTGTTTTTT. It yields the protein CASSIEGSFATNEKLFF.

The chain combines TRBV5-3 with TRBJ2-1; 8 positions match TRBD1. TRBV5-3 belongs to the ORF category, with a function that is uncertain. The CDR3 sequence is 15 residues long. Losses at the gene ends were 4 bases for V and 2 bases for J; bases not matched to a gene: 5. The CDR3 region has the DNA TGTGCCAGAAGCGTGAAGGACAGGGCCTACAATGAGCAGTTCTTC. Protein: CARSVKDRAYNEQFF.

The V and J genes are TRBV5-8 and TRBJ1-1; 7 nucleotides align to TRBD1. The trim removed 4 bases at V and 0 bases at J, leaving 9 bases unmatched. The germline gives CDR1 SGHTS, CDR2 YDEGEE. The CDR3 has 16 residues. For the CDR3, the DNA is TGTGCCAGCAGCCGAGGGGACAGCCTCATGAACACTGAAGCTTTCTTT. Its protein product is CASSRGDSLMNTEAFF.

This sequence joins TRBV7-6 and TRBJ2-1, with D maybe TRBD1 (6 bases). Trimming stripped 5 bases from V and 0 bases from J, with 8 bases between. This CDR3 contains 14 residues. Looked up from germline, CDR1 is SGHVS and CDR2 is FNYEAQ. CDR3 bases: TGTGCCAGCAGCGAAGGGGGCTCCTACAATGAGCAGTTCTTC. This sequence encodes CASSEGGSYNEQFF.

This clone was observed a handful of times. V and J are TRBV18 and TRBJ1-5, with TRBD1 as a possible D gene (6 bases). CDR1 and CDR2 (germline): KGHSH, LQKENI. Trimming removed 3 bases from V and 5 bases from J, with 17 bases in between. This CDR3 spans 16 amino acids. The CDR3 region is CASSPRAPGDDQPQHF. The CDR3 DNA reads as TGTGCCAGCTCACCCCGGGCCCCAGGGGATGATCAGCCCCAGCATTTT.

The chain couples TRBV30 to TRBJ1-3; 7 bases line up with TRBD1. CDR1 is GTSNPN, CDR2 SVGIG, per germline (reference sequence). V shed 7 bases and J 0 bases; nucleotides not matched to a gene: 9. CDR3 size: 15 residues. Here the CDR3 reads CASNAGGYSGNTIYF. The CDR3 DNA follows: TGTGCCTCGAACGCAGGGGGATACTCTGGAAACACCATATATTTT.

V is TRBV28 and J is TRBJ1-1; 8 bases line up with TRBD1. This CDR3 comprises 14 residues. In germline, CDR1 is MDHEN, CDR2 SYDVKM. Losses at the gene ends were 4 bases for V and 3 bases for J; bases not matched to a gene: 4. The CDR3 coding sequence is TGTGCCAGCAGTTCCGGACAGGGCCACACTGAAGCTTTCTTT. The encoded protein is CASSSGQGHTEAFF. Supplemented by reference TRBV28 and TRBJ1-1, the full variable domain reads DVKVTQSSRYLVKRTGEKVFLECVQDMDHENMFWYRQDPGLGLRLIYFSYDVKMKEKGDIPEGYSVSREKKERFSLILESASTNQTSMYLCASSSGQGHTEAFFGQGTRLTVV.

CDR3 coding DNA: TGTGCCAGCAGCTCCCGGGACAGGGGCTACGAGCAGTACTTC. It translates to CASSSRDRGYEQYF. The chain employs TRBV13 and TRBJ2-7, with 10 bases matching TRBD1. Germline V CDR1 and CDR2: PRHDT, FYEKMQ (reference sequence). This CDR3 region has 14 residues. Trimming at V came to 4 bases and at J to 3 bases, leaving 3 bases not matched to a gene.

A few counts support this clone. This chain's CDR3 is CASSDGQGAPTEAFF. CDR3 coding DNA: TGTGCCAGCAGTGACGGACAGGGGGCGCCCACTGAAGCTTTCTTT. The rearrangement joins TRBV6-1 to TRBJ1-1; the match to TRBD1 covers 11 bases. Unmatched junction bases numbered 4, after V lost 3 bases and J lost 4 bases. Germline V gene data show CDR1 as MNHNS and CDR2 as SASEGT. The CDR3 totals 15 residues.

The J gene is TRBJ2-5, the V gene TRBV6-6, with a weak D call TRBD1 (6 bases). The DNA end favors TRBJ2-7, so the J call may be wrong. In germline, CDR1 is MNHNY, CDR2 SVGAGI (reference sequence). The CDR3 is made up of 14 amino acids. The CDR3 spells CASSPETGIYEQYF. The DNA for the CDR3 is TGTGCCAGCAGTCCCGAGACAGGTATATACGAGCAGTACTTC.

The rearrangement uses TRBV25-1 and TRBJ2-6; a possible D gene is TRBD2 (5 bases). Germline CDR1 and CDR2: MGHDK and SYGVNS. The CDR3 length is 17 residues. The ends were cut back, 5 bases at V and 2 bases at J, with 16 bases in the middle. Here the CDR3 reads CASSITRSTPGANVLTF. In nucleotides, the CDR3 is TGTGCCAGCAGTATCACTAGGTCCACCCCTGGGGCCAACGTCCTGACTTTC.

This clone was recorded only once. The chain uses TRBV19 and TRBJ2-5; TRBD2 agrees at 13 bases. Germline values: CDR1 LNHDA, CDR2 SQIVND (reference sequence). V was clipped by 6 bases and J by 5 bases; unmatched bases: 12. CDR3 length equals 17 residues. CDR3 region: CASSPQGLAGRAETQYF. The DNA of the CDR3 is TGTGCCAGTAGCCCCCAGGGACTAGCGGGAAGAGCGGAGACCCAGTACTTC.

The chain joins TRBV6-5 to TRBJ2-7; TRBD2 matches 11 bases. Per the germline V gene, CDR1 is MNHEY and CDR2 is SVGAGI. V trimming: 6 bases; J trimming: 2 bases; junction bases outside the gene matches: 3. The CDR3 has 14 residues. The CDR3 is CASSMTSGTYEQYF. In nucleotides, the CDR3 is TGTGCCAGCAGCATGACTAGCGGGACCTACGAGCAGTACTTC.

In regard to this clone: One end of the junction varies from germline; a read error may be responsible. The chain recombines TRBV7-7 with TRBJ2-1; 11 bases agree with TRBD2. The CDR3 spans 15 residues. CDR1 SSHAT and CDR2 FNYEAQ come from the germline V gene (reference sequence). This CDR3 is CASSLGSGRDNEQFF. CDR3 bases: TGTGCTAGCAGCTTAGGTAGCGGGAGGGACAATGAGCAGTTCTTC.

This clone was detected only once. The rearrangement uses TRBV11-2 and TRBJ2-1; 14 nucleotides match TRBD2. The germline V gene has CDR1 SGHAT and CDR2 FQNNGV. The CDR3 length is 15 residues. J gave up 7 bases and V 10 bases, and 9 bases lay outside the gene matches. CDR3 region: CAISRRTSGGNEQFF. The CDR3, as DNA: TGTGCCATCTCCCGCCGGACTAGCGGGGGGAATGAGCAGTTCTTC.

The chain recombines TRBV5-6 with TRBJ2-3, with TRBD2 as a possible D gene (6 bases). CDR1 is SGHDT and CDR2 is YYEEEE in the germline V gene. The CDR3 totals 12 residues. Trimming took off 5 bases at V and 4 bases at J, with 8 bases between the two ends. The CDR3 sequence is CASRREADTQYF. As DNA, the CDR3 is TGTGCCAGCAGGAGGGAGGCAGATACGCAGTATTTT.

This chain links TRBV7-2 with TRBJ1-2; D is unresolved. CDR3 length: 16 residues. The V and J ends lost 4 bases and 8 bases respectively, with 23 bases between them. Germline V CDR1 and CDR2: SGHTA, FQGNSA. CDR3 sequence reads: CASSSPGNSRRGGYTF. The DNA for the CDR3 is TGTGCCAGCAGCTCGCCCGGGAATTCAAGGAGAGGGGGCTACACCTTC.

The rearrangement joins TRBV19 to TRBJ1-3; weak D call: TRBD1 (5 bases). The CDR3 is 16 residues long. Per germline, CDR1 LNHDA and CDR2 SQIVND (reference sequence). V lost 2 bases, J lost 3 bases, and 14 bases lay in between. The CDR3 here is CASSIRSSGGGNTIYF. In nucleotides, the CDR3 is TGTGCCAGTAGTATAAGGTCGAGCGGGGGTGGAAACACCATATATTTT.

This chain connects TRBV7-3 to TRBJ1-4; 7 nucleotides align to TRBD1. J was trimmed by 4 bases and V by 5 bases; bases with no gene match: 10. This CDR3 contains 16 residues. Germline V lookup: CDR1 SGHTA, CDR2 FQGTGA. The chain's CDR3 is CASSRRAGGDNEKLFF. The CDR3 DNA reads TGTGCCAGCAGCCGACGGGCAGGGGGAGATAATGAAAAACTGTTTTTT.

V gene TRBV5-4 combines with J gene TRBJ2-7; 12 positions agree with TRBD2. Losses at the gene ends were 1 base for V and 4 bases for J; bases not matched to a gene: 6. Germline V CDR1 and CDR2: SGHNT, YYREEE (reference sequence). CDR3 size: 16 residues. The CDR3 coding sequence is TGTGCCAGCAGCTTGTCGCTAGCGGGAGGGATTTACGAGCAGTACTTC. Its protein is CASSLSLAGGIYEQYF.

The V and J genes are TRBV29-1 and TRBJ1-1; D is ambiguous. This CDR3 region has 10 residues. Trimming cost V 5 bases and J 7 bases, with 8 bases left between them. Per the germline V gene, CDR1 is SQVTM and CDR2 is ANQGSEA. This chain's CDR3 is CSVLQREAFF. CDR3 coding DNA: TGCAGCGTTCTGCAGCGTGAAGCTTTCTTT.

In nucleotides, the CDR3 is TGTGCCAGCTCAGGGGACACAGATCAGCCCCAGCATTTT. It encodes CASSGDTDQPQHF. The rearrangement links TRBV18 to TRBJ1-5; a weak D match, TRBD1 (6 bases). This CDR3 has 13 residues. V lost 5 bases to trimming and J lost 5 bases, with 10 bases between them. Germline CDR1 is KGHSH and CDR2 is LQKENI.